This T cell receptor (beta chain) is from a study of blood T cell repertoires in COVID-19. Study context: Samples came from the United States, Italy and Spain, spanning acute and convalescent COVID-19. T cells, B-cell-depleted T cells, or PBMCs provided the cDNA or gDNA that served as material.

Germline CDR1 SGDLS, CDR2 YYNGEE. The CDR3 extends over 12 amino acids. Between the trimmed V and J ends, which lost 3 bases and 8 bases, there was a span of 12 bases. Clones were sequenced by immunoSEQ multiplex PCR, and TCRdb holds only the in-frame ones, with some missing. The data contain a few hundred thousand clones, approximately 89% of them singletons. The Seattle patients joined while their infection was active and were tracked longitudinally afterward. The TCR sequence derives from an older woman with COVID-19, enrolled during active disease. The genes are TRBV9 and TRBJ2-7, with a possible D match to TRBD1 (6 bases). The sample was peripheral blood. The CDR3 region has the DNA TGTGCCAGCAGCGCGGCTGGGGACAAGCAGTACTTC. Protein sequence: CASSAAGDKQYF.